The 23 T cell receptor beta chains in this list originate from one sample, sequenced in a study of blood T cell repertoires in COVID-19. The data were produced by immunoSEQ multiplex PCR, yet TCRdb's version contains in-frame clones alone and is incomplete. The table lists more than 65,000 clones, more than 65% of them singletons, with under 30% in the top ten. The sample taken for sequencing was peripheral blood. The receptors here all came from an elderly woman with active or convalescent COVID-19.

This chain links TRBV2 with TRBJ2-5; D possibly corresponds to TRBD1 (5 bases). The V gene lost 5 bases and the J gene lost 3 bases, with 10 bases spanning the gap. The CDR3 runs 13 residues. CDR1 and CDR2 (germline): SNHLY, FYNNEI. CDR3 amino acids: CASSNLGEETQYF. The CDR3, as DNA: TGTGCCAGCAGTAACCTAGGGGAAGAGACCCAGTACTTC.

This chain joins TRBV13 and TRBJ1-6, with D possibly being TRBD1 (5 bases). The V end was cut by 3 bases, the J end by 8 bases, with 8 bases between. Germline CDR1 and CDR2: PRHDT and FYEKMQ (reference sequence). CDR3 size: 13 residues. This CDR3 is CASSLWGDSPLHF. The DNA of the CDR3 is TGTGCCAGCAGCTTGTGGGGGGATTCACCCCTCCACTTT.

On this clone: The junction differs from germline at one of its ends, possibly a read error. The V call is TRBV4-2, the J call TRBJ1-1; D might be TRBD1 (6 bases). This CDR3 region has 15 residues. The germline CDR1 and CDR2 sequences are LGHNA and YNFKEQ. The CDR3 region has the DNA TGTGCCAGCAGCCAAGTGGGGGGGGCGAACTCTGAAGCTTTCTTT. Amino acid sequence: CASSQVGGANSEAFF.

In this sample, this clone turned up a few times. The V call is TRBV7-8, the J call TRBJ1-1; tentative D call: TRBD1 (5 bases). Germline values: CDR1 SGHVS, CDR2 FQNEAQ. The CDR3 runs 16 residues. Trimming took 1 base from V and 3 from J, leaving 15 bases between them. CDR3: CASSLDWVGEDTEAFF. The DNA of the CDR3 is TGTGCCAGCAGCTTAGACTGGGTGGGGGAGGACACTGAAGCTTTCTTT.

This sequence joins TRBV6-5 and TRBJ1-4, with 9 bases aligning to TRBD1. This CDR3 has 14 residues. CDR1 is MNHEY and CDR2 is SVGAGI in the germline V gene. V was clipped by 5 bases and J by 6 bases; unmatched bases: 4. The CDR3 here is CASSQRTGDEKLFF. DNA for the CDR3: TGTGCCAGCAGTCAACGGACAGGGGATGAAAAACTGTTTTTT.

This chain joins TRBV6-4 and TRBJ2-2; 9 bases are a match to TRBD1. Germline V gives CDR1 MRHNA, CDR2 SNTAGT. J lost 0 bases, V lost 10 bases, and 3 bases had no gene match. There are 14 residues in the CDR3. DNA of the CDR3: TGTGCCACCGGACAGGGGACGAACACCGGGGAGCTGTTTTTT. Its translation: CATGQGTNTGELFF.

Regarding this clone: No conserved phenylalanine or tryptophan is present at the end of the CDR3, so a read error is the likely explanation. No DNA is shown, since the ends of the CDR3 on it are uncertain; the CDR3 is the one TCRdb lists. V and J are TRBV19 and TRBJ2-7; TRBD2, the table's D call, lacks a check against the DNA. Germline CDR1 reads LNHDA; CDR2 reads SQIVND (reference sequence). Counting both end residues, the CDR3 totals 9 amino acids. CDR3 protein: CASIRSGGI.

The chain joins TRBV7-2 to TRBJ1-4; TRBD1 aligns across 9 bases. The V gene's germline CDR1 is SGHTA and CDR2 FQGNSA. CDR3 size: 16 residues. V was clipped by 4 bases and J by 7 bases; unmatched bases: 10. The CDR3 here is CASSWAPGTGREKLFF. The CDR3 nucleotides read TGTGCCAGCAGCTGGGCCCCCGGGACAGGGCGTGAAAAACTGTTTTTT. The whole variable domain, filled in from reference TRBV7-2 and TRBJ1-4, reads GAGVSQSPSNKVTEKGKDVELRCDPISGHTALYWYRQSLGQGLEFLIYFQGNSAPDKSGLPSDRFSAERTGGSVSTLTIQRTQQEDSAVYLCASSWAPGTGREKLFFGSGTQLSVL.

The chain uses TRBV5-1 and TRBJ1-1; D call uncertain. The V end was cut by 0 bases, the J end by 7 bases, with 13 bases between. The CDR3 extends over 14 amino acids. CDR1 is SGHRS and CDR2 is YFSETQ in the germline V gene. CDR3: CASSLVVSQDEAFF. The CDR3 DNA reads as TGCGCCAGCAGCTTGGTTGTCAGCCAGGATGAAGCTTTCTTT.

The chain joins TRBV7-2 to TRBJ2-3; 8 nucleotides agree with TRBD1. CDR1 is SGHTA, CDR2 FQGNSA, per germline. The CDR3 is 19 residues long. The V gene end was trimmed by 4 bases and the J gene end by 3 bases; junction bases not matched to a gene: 18. The chain's CDR3 is CASSSWVTGQGGGTDTQYF. The CDR3 DNA reads TGTGCCAGCAGCTCATGGGTAACCGGACAGGGAGGTGGGACAGATACGCAGTATTTT.

The chain links TRBV28 to TRBJ1-4; 9 nucleotides line up with TRBD1. This CDR3 has 14 amino acids. V lost 8 bases, J lost 7 bases, and 8 bases stayed unmatched. Germline lookup yields CDR1 MDHEN and CDR2 SYDVKM. The CDR3 coding sequence is TGTGCCAGCCAAGGGACAGGGCCTAGTGAAAAACTGTTTTTT. It is translated as CASQGTGPSEKLFF.

This clone was detected once. The chain is built from TRBV9 and TRBJ1-6; D possibly corresponds to TRBD1 (6 bases). This CDR3 has 15 amino acids. V lost 4 bases and J lost 5, with 13 bases in between. CDR1 and CDR2 from the germline V gene are SGDLS and YYNGEE. The CDR3 coding sequence is TGTGCCAGCAGCTCCCGAGGGGGGGATAATTCACCCCTCCACTTT. Translation: CASSSRGGDNSPLHF.

The J gene is TRBJ1-1, the V gene TRBV4-1, with D maybe TRBD1 (5 bases). Germline values: CDR1 MGHRA, CDR2 YSYEKL. V lost 2 bases to trimming and J lost 0 bases, with 22 bases between them. This CDR3 contains 19 residues. CDR3 in amino acids: CASSQPLGLADRMNTEAFF. CDR3 sequence (DNA): TGCGCCAGCAGCCAACCGTTGGGACTTGCCGACCGGATGAACACTGAAGCTTTCTTT.

This sequence joins TRBV7-2 and TRBJ1-6; D may be TRBD1 (6 bases). The germline V gene has CDR1 SGHTA and CDR2 FQGNSA. V dropped 0 bases and J dropped 9 bases, with 12 bases sitting between them. The CDR3 runs to 15 residues. CDR3 in amino acids: CASSLAAGAGSPLHF. The CDR3 DNA reads as TGTGCCAGCAGCTTAGCGGCAGGGGCAGGTTCACCCCTCCACTTT.

This clone was detected only a few times. The gene calls are TRBV29-1 and TRBJ2-1; 8 bases line up with TRBD1. V trimming: 7 bases; J trimming: 7 bases; junction bases outside the gene matches: 9. Looked up from germline, CDR1 is SQVTM and CDR2 is ANQGSEA. The CDR3 runs 13 residues. The CDR3 is CSADGQGRNEQFF. The CDR3 DNA sequence: TGCAGCGCTGATGGACAGGGTAGGAATGAGCAGTTCTTC.

The chain links TRBV10-3 to TRBJ2-7; 7 bases are a match to TRBD1. V trimming: 7 bases; J trimming: 5 bases; junction bases outside the gene matches: 11. CDR3 size: 14 residues. The V gene's germline CDR1 is ENHRY and CDR2 SYGVKD. The CDR3 DNA is TGTGCCATCACCCGGGCAGGGGGTAATCACGAGCAGTACTTC. Residues: CAITRAGGNHEQYF.

This chain joins TRBV29-1 and TRBJ2-1, with D possibly being TRBD2 (6 bases). Trimming took off 3 bases at V and 0 bases at J, with 18 bases between the two ends. This CDR3 is 17 amino acids long. CDR1 is SQVTM, CDR2 ANQGSEA, per germline. Here the CDR3 reads CSVELASGGSSYNEQFF. The CDR3 bases are TGCAGCGTTGAGTTGGCGTCTGGGGGGAGCTCCTACAATGAGCAGTTCTTC.

The J gene is TRBJ2-1, the V gene TRBV5-1, with 10 bases matching TRBD2. The length of the CDR3 is 16 residues. V was clipped by 4 bases and J by 7 bases; unmatched bases: 11. Germline V gene lookup returns CDR1 SGHRS and CDR2 YFSETQ. For the CDR3, the DNA is TGCGCCAGCAGCGGGGTGGCTAGCGGGGGAGATAATGAGCAGTTCTTC. It specifies CASSGVASGGDNEQFF. The variable domain in full, completed from reference TRBV5-1 and TRBJ2-1, reads KAGVTQTPRYLIKTRGQQVTLSCSPISGHRSVSWYQQTPGQGLQFLFEYFSETQRNKGNFPGRFSGRQFSNSRSEMNVSTLELGDSALYLCASSGVASGGDNEQFFGPGTRLTVL.

The chain's CDR3 is CASSRAGATNEKLFF. Written as DNA, the CDR3 is TGTGCCAGCAGTAGGGCAGGGGCCACTAATGAAAAACTGTTTTTT. J is TRBJ1-4 and V is TRBV27, with D possibly TRBD1 on 6 matching bases. The CDR3 spans 15 residues. CDR1 and CDR2 from the germline V gene are MNHEY and SMNVEV (reference sequence). The germline V and J ends were trimmed by 5 bases and 2 bases, with 12 bases remaining between them.

The rearrangement links TRBV6-1 to TRBJ2-3, with TRBD2 matching 7 bases. Trimming removed 3 bases from V and 4 bases from J; junction bases left unmatched: 7. CDR1 is MNHNS, CDR2 SASEGT, per germline. The CDR3 is 15 amino acids. The CDR3 protein is CASSDGRAISDTQYF. The CDR3, as DNA: TGTGCCAGCAGTGATGGGAGGGCCATATCAGATACGCAGTATTTT.

The V and J genes are TRBV7-9 and TRBJ1-2; TRBD1 aligns across 9 bases. Germline trimming cut 7 bases from V and 3 bases from J; bases unmatched to any gene: 6. CDR1 SEHNR and CDR2 FQNEAQ come from the germline V gene (reference sequence). This CDR3 region has 14 residues. The CDR3 sequence is CASTRQGEDYGYTF. The CDR3 bases are TGTGCCAGCACCCGACAGGGGGAGGACTATGGCTACACCTTC.

The rearrangement joins TRBV7-2 to TRBJ1-4; D may be TRBD1 (6 bases). Trimming shortened V by 5 bases and J by 2 bases, and 15 bases separated the two germline ends. CDR1 and CDR2 from the germline V gene are SGHTA and FQGNSA. The CDR3 has 16 amino acids. The CDR3 nucleotides are TGTGCCAGCAGCCCAACCCCGACAGGCACTAATGAAAAACTGTTTTTT. Its protein is CASSPTPTGTNEKLFF.

The rearrangement uses TRBV30 and TRBJ1-1; 8 bases fit TRBD1. The CDR3 runs 14 residues. In germline, CDR1 is GTSNPN, CDR2 SVGIG (reference sequence). The V and J ends lost 3 bases and 8 bases, in that order; junction bases with no gene match: 11. The CDR3 is CAWRLTGDSTEAFF. CDR3 nucleotides: TGTGCCTGGAGGCTGACAGGGGACTCGACAGAAGCTTTCTTT.